This T cell receptor beta chain was captured in a study of T cells in women clearing cervical HPV infection. Data came from immunoSEQ multiplex PCR; TCRdb stores just in-frame clones and leaves some out. This sample's clone table lists fewer than 40,000 clones. Germline CDR1 SGHDN, CDR2 FVKESK. This CDR3 spans 13 amino acids. In regard to this clone: The CDR3 end lies 3 residues beyond the end of the read and is filled in from the germline J gene.

Sequenced: blood buffy coat. The sequence derives from a woman aged 18-69 years with a cervical HPV16 infection that either progressed to CIN3+ or cleared (not recorded which). The chain uses TRBV14 and TRBJ1-2; perhaps TRBD1 as D (6 bases). CDR3 bases read: TGTGCCAGCAGCCAAGCCGGGACAAAGGGC. It translates to CASSQAGTKG. From start to end, the CDR3 is CASSQAGTKGYTF.